This TCR beta chain is drawn from a study of a mutant IDH1 vaccine in newly diagnosed glioma. Comments on this clone: No antigen is known for it.

This CDR3 has 16 residues. The junction had 11 bases not matched to a gene; V was cut back by 8 bases and J by 0 bases. CDR1 and CDR2 from the germline V gene are SQVTM and ANQGSEA. Specified time point: week 11, during vaccination. Each dose of the vaccine consisted of 300 ug of mutant IDH1 20-mer peptide, with topical imiquimod. The protocol was immunoSEQ multiplex PCR, while the TCRdb copy is restricted to in-frame clones and leaves out a portion. The table shows 30,000 to 45,000 clones, with roughly 80% occurring only once. The specimen was peripheral blood mononuclear cells (PBMCs), collected from a glioma patient whose treatment included an IDH1 peptide vaccine. This TCR was sampled from a woman in her twenties or thirties with glioma. Some clones in this sample may be carry-over from other donors' samples. This chain links TRBV29-1 with TRBJ2-3, with 10 nucleotides matching TRBD2. This chain's CDR3 is CSPVASGGPSTDTQYF. CDR3 nucleotides: TGCAGCCCTGTGGCTAGCGGGGGCCCTAGCACAGATACGCAGTATTTT.